The clone carrying this T cell receptor beta chain was counted only a few times. Participants reported their clinical history, and cohort assignment relied on those reports. Germline V gene sequence: CDR1 LNHDA, CDR2 SQIVND (reference sequence). V lost 1 base, J lost 0 bases, and 7 bases lay in between. The CDR3 totals 15 residues. In the original workflow: Reference gene primer amplification gave nucleated cell count estimates. Sequencing was performed with immunoSEQ multiplex PCR; in TCRdb, only in-frame clones are kept and a portion is missing. The V and J calls and clone size are taken from that table; D and trimming were inferred from the DNA. Of 150,000 to 200,000 clones detected, approximately 79% appear once; the ten largest clones hold about 5%. This sample is part of a study of blood T cell repertoires in COVID-19.

This TCR was recovered from a woman aged 55-69 years with acute COVID-19. The chain is built from TRBV19 and TRBJ1-3; no clear D gene. The sequencing input was PBMCs or T cells enriched from blood (not recorded which). DNA of the CDR3: TGTGCCAGTAGTATAGGCGGGAACTCTGGAAACACCATATATTTT. Its protein product is CASSIGGNSGNTIYF.